The T cell receptor (beta chain) under discussion was sequenced for a study of T cell responses to AZD1222 COVID-19 vaccine listed by TCRdb under 2021. Study-level background: AZD1222 recipients with second doses at about 4 weeks or about 12 weeks were pooled, because spike-specific TCR depth and breadth did not differ between schedules. TCR sequencing covered more than 230 trial participants: 200 to 220 given two doses of AZD1222 and about 26 given two doses of MenACWY control vaccine. Trial participants were enrolled into age subgroups of 18-55, 56-69 and 70-plus years, which contained about 150, 28 and 57 TCR-sequenced participants, respectively. Study-level results and caveats: Conclusions about previously exposed vaccinees were limited because only 6 or 7 AZD1222 recipients were SARS-CoV-2 seropositive at baseline. Reportedly, almost half of the unique spike-specific TCRs recognized epitopes lying outside the regions that are mutated in the B.1.351 and B.1.1.7 variants. A significant rise in spike-specific TCR breadth and depth was observed after two AZD1222 doses relative to day 0 and relative to MenACWY recipients. Because no day 14 peak-response samples were available, repertoires were characterized only after the peak T cell response. Participants were mostly white British, with more females than males. The authors suggested clonal diversity may have been underestimated. CD4 TCRs associated with the vaccine covered the entire spike protein, and the dominant responses were in regions 160-218 and 743-854. In the small 56-69-year group, the increase in depth fell short of significance, most likely because of low power.

What this sample's time point label stands for: baseline before first vaccination. Vaccinee samples came from UK trials COV001 and COV002, including a single-blind randomized controlled phase 2/3 trial of AZD1222 (ChAdOx1 nCoV-19) in healthy adults. For TCRbeta chain sequencing, PBMC samples were collected from trial participants at day 0 and at day 28 after the second dose. The CDR3 regions of human TCRbeta chains were analyzed by immunosequencing. As for the authors' bioinformatics: Repertoire TCRs were checked for matches against a reference library of SARS-CoV-2-specific TCRs that had been generated using the MIRA antigen-specificity platform. Breadth was defined as the fraction of unique TCRs that were SARS-CoV-2-associated, and depth was defined as the fraction of total T cells that were SARS-CoV-2-associated. Using the MIRA data, each spike-specific TCR was assigned both to the spike region to which the TCR was reactive and to a CD4 or CD8 class. Log10-transformed breadth and depth values were compared by one-way ANOVA with Sidak's multiple comparisons tests. TCRdb holds this immuneACCESS table with in-frame rearrangements only. Some clones are missing; in checked studies, unresolved V genes explain under half, and the rest has no known cause. V, J and clone size were drawn from that table, and D and trimming were deduced from the DNA. In all, the sample holds 120,000 or so clones, and about 90% of those were seen once. Clones ranked in the top ten supply roughly 13% of the sample.

For CDR1 and CDR2, the germline V gene lists MNHEY and SVGEGT. V is shortened by 2 bases, J by 4 bases, and the region joining them spans 12 bases. From the cysteine through the phenylalanine, the CDR3 covers 15 amino acids. The read is trimmed to its CDR3 DNA, 45 bases read in frame from base 1. As to this clone: Its antigen is currently not known. No clone much larger than this one lies a single base away; base qualities are absent.

The chain couples TRBV6-2 or TRBV6-3 to TRBJ2-1; the D region is possibly TRBD1 or TRBD2, each matching across 5 bases. The clonotype was recovered from an adult in good health. Material: peripheral blood, obtained on day 0 of AZD1222 vaccination. The encoded CDR3 is CASSYGGRGYNEQFF. The nucleotides are TGTGCCAGCAGTTACGGGGGTAGAGGATACAATGAGCAGTTCTTC.